Presented here are 26 T cell receptor beta chains from one specimen sequenced in a study of beta chain features in type 1 diabetes. Study-level points and caveats: Moderate yet significant TCRB CDR3 shortening was seen in Type 1 diabetes patients in all four CD4+ subsets.

Investigators reverse transcribed all isolated RNA, so they sequenced expressed TCRB transcripts. Clones were sequenced by immunoSEQ multiplex PCR, and TCRdb holds only the in-frame ones, with some missing. The sample lists approximately 730,000 clones; about an eighth were seen once. Their recognized antigens are unknown. Sequences were obtained from naive CD4+ T cells from blood. These receptors all stem from a young man with type 1 diabetes.

This clone was observed a few times. The chain employs TRBV19 and TRBJ1-1; D is unresolved. The CDR3 loop spans 14 amino acids. Germline V gene lookup returns CDR1 LNHDA and CDR2 SQIVND (reference sequence). The ends were cut back, 3 bases at V and 3 bases at J, with 11 bases in the middle. The CDR3 loop is CASSMRRWDTEAFF. The CDR3 DNA reads as TGTGCCAGTAGTATGAGACGCTGGGACACTGAAGCTTTCTTT. The entire variable domain, with the rest obtained from reference TRBV19 and TRBJ1-1, is as follows: DGGITQSPKYLFRKEGQNVTLSCEQNLNHDAMYWYRQDPGQGLRLIYYSQIVNDFQKGDIAEGYSVSREKKESFPLTVTSAQKNPTAFYLCASSMRRWDTEAFFGQGTRLTVV.

This chain's CDR3 is CASSPPVAQATGEQYF. The CDR3 bases are TGCGCCAGCAGCCCGCCGGTGGCTCAGGCGACGGGCGAGCAGTACTTC. This chain joins TRBV4-1 and TRBJ2-7; D is undetermined. The CDR3 is 16 residues long. The V gene's germline CDR1 is MGHRA and CDR2 YSYEKL. Trimming cost V 4 bases and J 6 bases, with 22 bases left between them.

The rearrangement uses TRBV6-6 and TRBJ2-3; D is unclear. CDR1 is MNHNY, CDR2 SVGAGI, per germline (reference sequence). Trimming removed 3 bases from V and 1 base from J, with 11 bases in between. The CDR3 has 15 amino acids. CDR3 region: CASSYAAAGTDTQYF. The CDR3 DNA sequence: TGTGCCAGCAGTTATGCGGCCGCCGGCACAGATACGCAGTATTTT.

The chain joins TRBV7-9 to TRBJ1-2; D call uncertain. This CDR3 region has 12 residues. The V end lost 0 bases, the J end lost 5 bases, and 4 bases lay between the germline ends. Germline V gene data show CDR1 as SEHNR and CDR2 as FQNEAQ (reference sequence). The CDR3 DNA reads as TGTGCCAGCAGCTTAGCGGATTATGGCTACACCTTC. Residues: CASSLADYGYTF.

On this clone: Additional DNA sequences in this sample encode the identical CDR3. The chain recombines TRBV6-6 with TRBJ1-5; 9 bases align to TRBD1. V lost 6 bases and J lost 4; bases outside the gene matches: 4. Germline CDR1 MNHNY, CDR2 SVGAGI (reference sequence). The CDR3 length is 14 residues. CDR3 sequence: CASRTGQGNQPQHF. CDR3 in DNA: TGTGCCAGCAGGACCGGACAGGGGAATCAGCCCCAGCATTTT.

This clone was seen only once. V gene TRBV6-1 combines with J gene TRBJ2-7, with 8 bases matching TRBD1. Germline V gives CDR1 MNHNS, CDR2 SASEGT. This CDR3 region has 14 residues. J gave up 0 bases and V 10 bases, and 8 bases lay outside the gene matches. The CDR3 nucleotides are TGTGCCATCACAGGGGGATGGTACTCCTACGAGCAGTACTTC. Protein: CAITGGWYSYEQYF.

The V call is TRBV30, the J call TRBJ1-4, with unresolved D. Per the germline V gene, CDR1 is GTSNPN and CDR2 is SVGIG (reference sequence). The CDR3 consists of 13 residues. Between the trimmed V and J ends, which lost 6 bases and 4 bases, there was a span of 12 bases. As DNA, the CDR3 is TGTGCCTGTGGAAGGATCTATAATGAAAAACTGTTTTTT. Translating gives CACGRIYNEKLFF. Complete variable domain (other parts from reference TRBV30 and TRBJ1-4): SQTIHQWPATLVQPVGSPLSLECTVEGTSNPNLYWYRQAAGRGLQLLFYSVGIGQISSEVPQNLSASRPQDRQFILSSKKLLLSDSGFYLCACGRIYNEKLFFGSGTQLSVL.

On this clone itself: Other nucleotide sequences from this sample produce the same CDR3. CDR3 in amino acids: CSVEEHANTGELFF. DNA of the CDR3: TGCAGCGTTGAGGAACACGCGAACACCGGGGAGCTGTTTTTT. The V gene is TRBV29-1, the J gene TRBJ2-2; D not resolved. Trimming pared 3 bases from V and 0 bases from J, leaving 8 bases between. The CDR3 sequence is 14 residues long. The germline gives CDR1 SQVTM, CDR2 ANQGSEA.

This clone was observed a few times. This chain links TRBV6-5 with TRBJ1-4; 8 positions agree with TRBD1. Trimming cost V 5 bases and J 6 bases; bases outside gene matches: 8. The CDR3 length is 15 residues. The V gene's germline CDR1 is MNHEY and CDR2 SVGAGI. DNA for the CDR3: TGTGCCAGCAGTCCCCTCAGGGGGCGGGATGAAAAACTGTTTTTT. It translates to CASSPLRGRDEKLFF.

The chain links TRBV9 to TRBJ2-5; D remains unclear. The germline gives CDR1 SGDLS, CDR2 YYNGEE. This CDR3 spans 16 amino acids. Trimming left V 4 bases short and J 1 base short, with 17 bases between. The CDR3: CASSPPSSTSQETQYF. The CDR3 region has the DNA TGTGCCAGCAGCCCCCCCTCCTCGACAAGCCAAGAGACCCAGTACTTC.

The chain links TRBV21-1 to TRBJ1-3. TRBV21-1 is shown as a pseudogene. The CDR3 covers 17 residues. CDR3 DNA: TGTGCCAGCAGCTGTAAAGGTGGACTAGACTCTGGAAACACCATATATTTT. Its protein is CASSCKGGLDSGNTIYF.

The genes are TRBV7-9 and TRBJ2-5, with D perhaps being TRBD1 or TRBD2 (6 bases each). CDR3 length: 14 amino acids. With 3 bases removed from V and 3 bases from J, the gap between germline ends came to 11 bases. Germline CDR1 is SEHNR and CDR2 is FQNEAQ (reference sequence). The CDR3 DNA follows: TGTGCCAGCAGCTTGATGGGGGGCGAAGAGACCCAGTACTTC. Protein sequence: CASSLMGGEETQYF.

CDR3 DNA sequence: TGTGCCACCAGGCGGGACGGCTCCTACAATGAGCAGTTCTTC. Protein product: CATRRDGSYNEQFF. The chain combines TRBV19 with TRBJ2-1, with a possible D match to TRBD2 (6 bases). The CDR3 spans 14 residues. Trimming took off 10 bases at V and 0 bases at J, with 13 bases between the two ends. CDR1 and CDR2 (germline): LNHDA, SQIVND (reference sequence).

In its sample, this clone was seen a few times. The chain is built from TRBV19 and TRBJ1-1, with D tentatively TRBD1 (6 bases). The germline V gene encodes CDR1 LNHDA and CDR2 SQIVND (reference sequence). This CDR3 comprises 17 residues. The ends were cut back, 5 bases at V and 1 base at J, with 20 bases in the middle. The CDR3 nucleotides are TGTGCCAGTAGTCCGCCGTTAGGGGGACGGACGAACACTGAAGCTTTCTTT. This gives the protein CASSPPLGGRTNTEAFF.

The V gene is TRBV7-9, the J gene TRBJ1-1; D perhaps matches TRBD1 (5 bases). V was clipped by 1 base and J by 3 bases, with 18 bases between them. Germline V lookup: CDR1 SEHNR, CDR2 FQNEAQ (reference sequence). There are 17 residues in the CDR3. The CDR3 sequence: CASSLGVGEVLDTEAFF. DNA of the CDR3: TGTGCCAGCAGCTTAGGTGTAGGGGAGGTGTTGGACACTGAAGCTTTCTTT.

This chain connects TRBV5-4 to TRBJ2-2; D uncertain. The CDR3 extends over 14 amino acids. Germline assignment: CDR1 SGHNT and CDR2 YYREEE (reference sequence). The germline V and J ends were trimmed by 6 bases and 2 bases, with 11 bases remaining between them. CDR3: CASKVHINTGELFF. Here the CDR3 DNA reads TGTGCCAGCAAAGTACACATTAACACCGGGGAGCTGTTTTTT.

The CDR3 is CASSQARDLSYNEQFF. The CDR3 DNA sequence: TGTGCCAGCAGCCAGGCCCGGGACTTATCCTACAATGAGCAGTTCTTC. The rearrangement uses TRBV14 and TRBJ2-1; D might be TRBD2 (6 bases). The V gene's germline CDR1 is SGHDN and CDR2 FVKESK. V was clipped by 3 bases and J by 1 base, with 13 bases between them. The CDR3 contains 16 residues.

The V and J genes are TRBV6-1 and TRBJ1-2; the D is unclear. Germline loops: CDR1 MNHNS, CDR2 SASEGT. The CDR3 runs 12 residues. Deletions cut 3 bases from V and 3 bases from J, with 5 bases between. The CDR3 loop is CASSDQDYGYTF. CDR3 DNA: TGTGCCAGCAGTGATCAAGACTATGGCTACACCTTC.

This clone is a singleton in its sample. The chain couples TRBV6-8 to TRBJ1-3, with TRBD1 as a possible D gene (5 bases). The CDR3 spans 15 residues. CDR1 is MNHGY and CDR2 is SAAAGT in the germline V gene. Trimming left V 6 bases short and J 5 bases short, with 17 bases between. The CDR3 protein is CASSYRRCRRNTIYF. CDR3 DNA: TGTGCCAGCAGCTACAGGCGGTGCCGACGAAACACCATATATTTT.

The chain has TRBV30 and TRBJ2-3; TRBD1 or TRBD2 may be the D gene (6 bases each). The CDR3 is 14 amino acids. V lost 1 base, J lost 4 bases, and 12 bases lay in between. Germline CDR1 and CDR2: GTSNPN and SVGIG (reference sequence). CDR3 bases: TGTGCCTGGAGTGACGGGGGCCTCGCAGATACGCAGTATTTT. Its translation: CAWSDGGLADTQYF. Looking up the rest from reference TRBV30 and TRBJ2-3 gives the full variable domain: SQTIHQWPATLVQPVGSPLSLECTVEGTSNPNLYWYRQAAGRGLQLLFYSVGIGQISSEVPQNLSASRPQDRQFILSSKKLLLSDSGFYLCAWSDGGLADTQYFGPGTRLTVL.

V usage is TRBV28 and J usage is TRBJ2-7, with 11 bases identical to TRBD1. J lost 3 bases, V lost 3 bases, and 4 bases had no gene match. The CDR3 runs to 15 residues. Germline assignment: CDR1 MDHEN and CDR2 SYDVKM. The CDR3 region is CASSFRDRGNYEQYF. Here the CDR3 DNA reads TGTGCCAGCAGTTTTCGGGACAGGGGGAACTACGAGCAGTACTTC.

This clone turned up a few times. The chain carries TRBV4-1 and TRBJ2-7; D perhaps matches TRBD2 (5 bases). V lost 3 bases to trimming and J lost 0 bases, with 9 bases between them. This CDR3 contains 14 residues. Germline CDR1 MGHRA, CDR2 YSYEKL. The CDR3 reads CASSHGLSSYEQYF. In DNA, the CDR3 is TGCGCCAGCAGCCACGGACTCTCCTCCTACGAGCAGTACTTC.

This chain connects TRBV5-1 to TRBJ1-2; D is possibly TRBD1 (6 bases). Germline V gives CDR1 SGHRS, CDR2 YFSETQ. The CDR3 consists of 13 residues. V lost 4 bases and J 3 bases, leaving 10 bases between the germline ends. The CDR3: CASSPEGDYGYTF. The CDR3 DNA sequence: TGCGCCAGCAGCCCCGAGGGGGACTATGGCTACACCTTC.

In this sample, this clone turned up once. This chain joins TRBV18 and TRBJ1-1, with D perhaps matching TRBD1 (6 bases). The ends were cut back, 6 bases at V and 1 base at J, with 15 bases in the middle. The CDR3 is made up of 15 amino acids. Germline CDR1 reads KGHSH; CDR2 reads LQKENI. CDR3: CASSRRGATNTEAFF. For the CDR3, the DNA is TGTGCCAGCTCCAGGAGGGGGGCTACGAACACTGAAGCTTTCTTT.

V gene TRBV11-2 combines with J gene TRBJ1-6; D is uncertain. The CDR3 has 16 residues. CDR1 is SGHAT and CDR2 is FQNNGV in the germline V gene. Trimming removed 1 base from V and 0 bases from J, with 7 bases in between. This CDR3 is CASSLVALSYNSPLHF. The CDR3, as DNA: TGTGCCAGCAGCTTAGTGGCTCTCTCCTATAATTCACCCCTCCACTTT.

This chain links TRBV18 with TRBJ2-3; D might be TRBD1 or TRBD2, each matching 5 bases. Trimming took 2 bases from V and 1 from J, leaving 13 bases between them. This CDR3 comprises 16 residues. Germline CDR1 is KGHSH and CDR2 is LQKENI. CDR3 sequence (DNA): TGTGCCAGCTCACCAAGGAGGCAGGGCGGCACAGATACGCAGTATTTT. It yields the protein CASSPRRQGGTDTQYF. The full variable domain, its missing parts supplied by reference TRBV18 and TRBJ2-3, is NAGVMQNPRHLVRRRGQEARLRCSPMKGHSHVYWYRQLPEEGLKFMVYLQKENIIDESGMPKERFSAEFPKEGPSILRIQQVVRGDSAAYFCASSPRRQGGTDTQYFGPGTRLTVL.